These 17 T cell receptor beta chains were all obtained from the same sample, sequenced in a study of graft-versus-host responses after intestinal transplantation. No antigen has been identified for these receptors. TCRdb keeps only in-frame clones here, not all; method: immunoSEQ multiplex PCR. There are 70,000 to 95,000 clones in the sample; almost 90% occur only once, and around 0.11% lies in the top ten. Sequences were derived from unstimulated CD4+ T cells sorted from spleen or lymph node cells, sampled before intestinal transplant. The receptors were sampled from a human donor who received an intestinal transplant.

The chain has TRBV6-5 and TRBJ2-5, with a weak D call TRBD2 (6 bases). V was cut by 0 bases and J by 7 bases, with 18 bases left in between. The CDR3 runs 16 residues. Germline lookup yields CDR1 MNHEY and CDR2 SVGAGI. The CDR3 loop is CASSYSIQGMRGTQYF. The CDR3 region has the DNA TGTGCCAGCAGTTACTCGATTCAGGGCATGCGGGGGACCCAGTACTTC.

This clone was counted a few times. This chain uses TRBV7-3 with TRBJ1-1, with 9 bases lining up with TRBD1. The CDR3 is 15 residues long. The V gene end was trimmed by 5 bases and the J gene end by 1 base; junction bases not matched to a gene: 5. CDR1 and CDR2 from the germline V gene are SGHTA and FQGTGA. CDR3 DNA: TGTGCCAGCAGCCTATCGACAGGGGGGAACACTGAAGCTTTCTTT. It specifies CASSLSTGGNTEAFF.

The CDR3 DNA sequence: TGTGCCAGCAGCTCCCTCGGTGGGGGGTATGAGAACACTGAAGCTTTCTTT. It yields the protein CASSSLGGGYENTEAFF. This chain joins TRBV5-4 and TRBJ1-1; perhaps TRBD1 as D (5 bases). CDR3 size: 17 residues. CDR1 and CDR2 (germline): SGHNT, YYREEE (reference sequence). Trimming removed 3 bases from V and 1 base from J, with 19 bases in between.

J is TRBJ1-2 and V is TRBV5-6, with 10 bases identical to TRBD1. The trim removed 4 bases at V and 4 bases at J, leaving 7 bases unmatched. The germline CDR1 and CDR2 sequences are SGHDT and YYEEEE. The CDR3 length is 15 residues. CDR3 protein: CASSRRDRGPYGYTF. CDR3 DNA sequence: TGTGCCAGCAGCCGCCGGGACAGGGGTCCCTATGGCTACACCTTC.

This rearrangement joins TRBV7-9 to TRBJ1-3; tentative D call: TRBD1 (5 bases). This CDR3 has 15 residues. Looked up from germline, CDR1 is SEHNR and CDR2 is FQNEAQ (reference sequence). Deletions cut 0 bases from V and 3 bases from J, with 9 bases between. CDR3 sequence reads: CASSLAGTHGNTIYF. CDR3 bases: TGTGCCAGCAGCTTAGCCGGGACTCATGGAAACACCATATATTTT.

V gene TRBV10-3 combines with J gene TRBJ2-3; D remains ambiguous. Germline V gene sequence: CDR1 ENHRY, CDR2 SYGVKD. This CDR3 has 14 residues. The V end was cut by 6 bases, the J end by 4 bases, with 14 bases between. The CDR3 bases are TGTGCCATCAGCACGACTCCTCGCGCAGATACGCAGTATTTT. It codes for CAISTTPRADTQYF.

CDR3 region: CASSLPQPPGQGSQPQHF. The CDR3 nucleotides are TGTGCCAGCAGCTTACCCCAGCCCCCCGGACAGGGGAGCCAGCCCCAGCATTTT. The chain couples TRBV7-9 to TRBJ1-5; 9 bases line up with TRBD1. The CDR3 runs 18 residues. The germline CDR1 and CDR2 sequences are SEHNR and FQNEAQ (reference sequence). The V and J ends lost 2 bases and 7 bases, in that order; junction bases with no gene match: 15.

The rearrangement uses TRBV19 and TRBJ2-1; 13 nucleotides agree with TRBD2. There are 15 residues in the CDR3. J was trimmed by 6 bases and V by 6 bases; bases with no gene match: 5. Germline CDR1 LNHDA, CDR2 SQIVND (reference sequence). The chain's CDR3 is CASRPTSGGFNEQFF. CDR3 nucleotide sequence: TGTGCCAGTAGGCCGACTAGCGGGGGGTTCAATGAGCAGTTCTTC.

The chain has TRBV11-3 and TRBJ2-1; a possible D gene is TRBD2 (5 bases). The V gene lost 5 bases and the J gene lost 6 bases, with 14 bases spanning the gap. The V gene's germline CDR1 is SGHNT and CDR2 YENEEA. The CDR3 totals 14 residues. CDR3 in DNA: TGTGCCAGCAGCAATAGCCGGCTAGCCAATGAGCAGTTCTTC. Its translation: CASSNSRLANEQFF.

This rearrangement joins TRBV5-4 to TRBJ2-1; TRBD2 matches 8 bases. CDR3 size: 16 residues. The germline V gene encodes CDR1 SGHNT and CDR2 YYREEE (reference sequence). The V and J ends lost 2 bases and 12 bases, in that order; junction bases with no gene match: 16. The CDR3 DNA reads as TGTGCCAGCAGCTTAGGCCCGGGACTAGGGGATCGTGGGCAGTTCTTC. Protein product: CASSLGPGLGDRGQFF.

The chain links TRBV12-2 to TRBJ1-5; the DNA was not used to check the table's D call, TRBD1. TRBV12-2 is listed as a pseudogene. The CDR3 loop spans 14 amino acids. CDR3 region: CASSRQESNQPQHF. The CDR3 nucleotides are TGTGCAAGCTCTCGACAGGAGAGCAATCAGCCCCAGCATTTT.

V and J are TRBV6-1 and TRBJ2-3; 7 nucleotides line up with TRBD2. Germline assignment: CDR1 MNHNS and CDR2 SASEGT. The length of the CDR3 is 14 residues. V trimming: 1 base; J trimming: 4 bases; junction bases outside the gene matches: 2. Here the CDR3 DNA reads TGTGCCAGCAGTGAAGTAGCGGGCCCAGATACGCAGTATTTT. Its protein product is CASSEVAGPDTQYF.

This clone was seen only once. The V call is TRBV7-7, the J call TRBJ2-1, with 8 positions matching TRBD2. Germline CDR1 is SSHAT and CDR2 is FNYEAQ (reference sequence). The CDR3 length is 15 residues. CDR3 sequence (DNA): TGTGCTGGCAGCTTAGACGGGGGGGCCGGGGATGAGCAGTTCTTC. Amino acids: CAGSLDGGAGDEQFF.

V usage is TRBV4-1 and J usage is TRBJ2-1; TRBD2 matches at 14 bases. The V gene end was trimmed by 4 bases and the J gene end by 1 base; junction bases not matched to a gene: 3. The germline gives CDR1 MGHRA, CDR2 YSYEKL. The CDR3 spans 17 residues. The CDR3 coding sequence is TGCGCCAGCAGCCCGACTAGCGGGGGGGCGTCCTACAATGAGCAGTTCTTC. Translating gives CASSPTSGGASYNEQFF.

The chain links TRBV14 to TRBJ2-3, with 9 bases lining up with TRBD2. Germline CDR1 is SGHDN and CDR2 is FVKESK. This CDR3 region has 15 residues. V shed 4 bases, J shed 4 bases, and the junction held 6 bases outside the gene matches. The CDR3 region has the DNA TGTGCCAGCAGCCGAAGGAGCGGGGGGTCAGATACGCAGTATTTT. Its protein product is CASSRRSGGSDTQYF.

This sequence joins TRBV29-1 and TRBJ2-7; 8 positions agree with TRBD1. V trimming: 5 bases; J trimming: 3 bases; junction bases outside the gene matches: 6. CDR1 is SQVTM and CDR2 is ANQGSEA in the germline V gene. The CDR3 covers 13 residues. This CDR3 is CSVFSTGDYEQYF. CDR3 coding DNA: TGCAGCGTTTTTTCGACAGGGGACTACGAGCAGTACTTC.

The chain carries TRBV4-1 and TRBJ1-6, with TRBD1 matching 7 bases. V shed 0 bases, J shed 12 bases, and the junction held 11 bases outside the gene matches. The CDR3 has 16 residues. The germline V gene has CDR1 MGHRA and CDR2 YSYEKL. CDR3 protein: CASSQEQGGVRVPLHF. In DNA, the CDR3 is TGCGCCAGCAGCCAAGAGCAGGGGGGTGTTCGGGTACCCCTCCACTTT.